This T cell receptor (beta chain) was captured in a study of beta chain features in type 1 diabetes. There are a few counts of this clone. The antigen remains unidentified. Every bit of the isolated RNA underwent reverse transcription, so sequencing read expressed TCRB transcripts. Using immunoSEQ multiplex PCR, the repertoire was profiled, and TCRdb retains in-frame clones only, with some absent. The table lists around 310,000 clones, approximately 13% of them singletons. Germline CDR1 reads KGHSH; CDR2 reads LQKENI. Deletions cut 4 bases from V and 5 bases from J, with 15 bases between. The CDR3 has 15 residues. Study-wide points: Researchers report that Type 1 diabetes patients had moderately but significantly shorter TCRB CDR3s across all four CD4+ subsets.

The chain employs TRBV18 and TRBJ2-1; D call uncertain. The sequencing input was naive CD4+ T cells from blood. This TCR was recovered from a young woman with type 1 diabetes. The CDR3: CASSRAAPRNNEQFF. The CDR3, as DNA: TGTGCCAGCTCACGTGCGGCCCCAAGGAACAATGAGCAGTTCTTC.